This TCR beta chain was identified during a study of T cell responses to AZD1222 COVID-19 vaccine (dated by TCRdb to the early 2020s). Turning to the overall study: A total of under 250 trial participants underwent TCR sequencing, of whom roughly 210 had received two doses of AZD1222 and around 25 had received two doses of the MenACWY control vaccine. Trial participants were enrolled by age into 18-55, 56-69 and 70-plus year subgroups, with roughly 160, 29 and 62 TCR-sequenced participants respectively. Overall study outcomes, separate from this receptor: The vaccine-associated CD4 TCRs covered the entire spike protein, and the dominant responses fell in regions 160-218 and 743-854. Spike-specific TCR breadth and depth rose significantly after two AZD1222 doses compared with day 0 and with MenACWY recipients. Epitopes outside the regions mutated in the B.1.351 and B.1.1.7 variants were reportedly recognized by nearly half of the unique spike-specific TCRs. Conclusions about previously exposed vaccinees are limited, since just a handful of AZD1222 recipients were seropositive for SARS-CoV-2 at baseline. In the small 56-69-year group, the increase in depth fell short of significance, most likely because of low power. Because no day 14 peak-response samples were available, repertoires were characterized only after the peak T cell response. Most participants were white British and females outnumbered males, and the authors suggested that clonal diversity may have been underestimated.

The CDR3 regions of human TCRbeta chains were analyzed by immunosequencing. The study's processing was this. Repertoire TCRs were checked for matches against a reference library of SARS-CoV-2-specific TCRs that had been generated using the MIRA antigen-specificity platform. Breadth was defined as the fraction of unique TCRs that were SARS-CoV-2-associated. Depth was defined as the fraction of total T cells that were SARS-CoV-2-associated. Using the MIRA data, each spike-specific TCR was assigned both to the spike region to which the TCR was reactive and to a CD4 or CD8 class. Log10-transformed breadth and depth values were compared by one-way ANOVA with Sidak's multiple comparisons tests. The clones in this table, taken by TCRdb from immuneACCESS, are in-frame only. Not every clone is retained; where verified, under half of the shortfall comes from an unresolved V gene, and the cause of the rest is unknown. That table is the source of V, J and clone size, and D and trimming were worked out from the DNA. The sample profile shows roughly 120,000 clones; about 90% of them were found once. 4% to 5.5% of the sample lies in the top ten.

As concerns this clone: Its target antigen remains unknown. One base away there is no much larger clone; base qualities are not given.

The sample's time point label, in plain terms: about 28 days (+/-7) after the second vaccine dose. AZD1222 recipients given second doses at about 4 weeks or at about 12 weeks were pooled, since spike-specific TCR depth and breadth were not found to differ between the two schedules. The vaccinee samples were drawn from two UK trials, COV001 and COV002, one of which was a single-blind randomized controlled phase 2/3 trial testing AZD1222 (ChAdOx1 nCoV-19) in healthy adults. For TCRbeta chain sequencing, PBMC samples were collected from trial participants at day 0 and at day 28 after the second dose. Sequencing was performed on peripheral blood, taken 28 days after the second AZD1222 dose. This TCR came from an adult who received the AZD1222 COVID-19 vaccine.

The DNA sequence is given as TGTGCCAGCAGCTTAGAACCCCAGGGGGGAACCGGGGAGCTGTTTTTT. Its protein product is CASSLEPQGGTGELFF. The sequence links TRBV7-3 to TRBJ2-2, and the D gene may be TRBD1, 7 bases matching. CDR1 SGHTA and CDR2 FQGTGA are derived from the germline V gene. Trimming removed 2 bases from V and 5 bases from J, leaving 15 bases between the germline ends. The CDR3 contains 16 residues, cysteine and phenylalanine counted. The DNA shown is the 48-base CDR3, in frame from base 1.